Listed here are 21 T cell receptor beta chains from one sample, sequenced in a study of cytomegalovirus exposure and HLA in healthy donors. Vbeta (60) and Jbeta (13) primers were used in the PCR. Libraries were prepared by immunoSEQ multiplex PCR; TCRdb keeps only in-frame clonotypes and omits some of them. The table includes under 60,000 clones, 70% to 85% detected once. The specimen sequenced was PBMCs. These receptors all stem from a man aged 45-65 years in good health and CMV-seronegative.

This rearrangement joins TRBV5-1 to TRBJ2-2; 7 positions match TRBD1. Germline values: CDR1 SGHRS, CDR2 YFSETQ. V shed 4 bases and J 2 bases; nucleotides not matched to a gene: 5. The CDR3 has 15 residues. The CDR3 DNA reads as TGCGCCAGCAGCGTGGGACAGCCCAACACCGGGGAGCTGTTTTTT. As protein: CASSVGQPNTGELFF.

The chain links TRBV19 to TRBJ2-1; the D gene is possibly TRBD1 (5 bases). Per germline, CDR1 LNHDA and CDR2 SQIVND (reference sequence). Trimming left V 6 bases short and J 9 bases short, with 15 bases between. The CDR3 loop spans 13 amino acids. CDR3 sequence (DNA): TGTGCCAGTAGCATCCAGGGTTTCGGTGAGCAGTTCTTC. Protein: CASSIQGFGEQFF.

The sample holds a few counts of this clone. The conserved closing phenylalanine or tryptophan is absent in this CDR3, likely reflecting a read error. Because the CDR3's place on the DNA is in doubt, the DNA is left out and the CDR3 is given as listed by TCRdb. The rearrangement uses TRBV21-1 and TRBJ2-7; TRBD1 was called by the table and not checked on the DNA. TRBV21-1 has pseudogene status. The CDR3 extends over 9 residues, inclusive of both ends. CDR3 sequence: CASSFRHSL.

The chain has TRBV6-6 and TRBJ2-3, with no clear D. The germline gives CDR1 MNHNY, CDR2 SVGAGI (reference sequence). The CDR3 is made up of 11 amino acids. The V end was cut by 5 bases, the J end by 8 bases, with 8 bases between. This chain's CDR3 is CASSQIPTQYF. The CDR3 nucleotides read TGTGCCAGCAGTCAGATCCCTACGCAGTATTTT.

This rearrangement joins TRBV2 to TRBJ2-7; D is possibly TRBD1 (6 bases). The CDR3 is made up of 14 amino acids. Trimming shortened V by 3 bases and J by 1 base, and 10 bases separated the two germline ends. Per the germline V gene, CDR1 is SNHLY and CDR2 is FYNNEI. CDR3 region: CASSDRGRSYEQYF. The CDR3 DNA reads as TGTGCCAGCAGTGACAGGGGAAGGTCCTACGAGCAGTACTTC.

This chain uses TRBV5-5 with TRBJ2-1, with D possibly being TRBD1 (5 bases). Deletions cut 3 bases from V and 7 bases from J, with 11 bases between. CDR1 SGHKS and CDR2 YYEKEE come from the germline V gene (reference sequence). This CDR3 region has 13 residues. The CDR3 here is CASSSPGPNEQFF. The CDR3 coding sequence is TGTGCCAGCAGCTCCCCAGGGCCAAATGAGCAGTTCTTC.

The chain employs TRBV5-3 and TRBJ2-7, with a possible D match to TRBD1 (6 bases). TRBV5-3 is an ORF; its function is uncertain. The V end was cut by 0 bases, the J end by 5 bases, with 18 bases between. CDR3 length: 16 amino acids. The CDR3 DNA reads TGTGCCAGAAGCTTGGCCAGTGTGGCAGGGGACCACGAGCAGTACTTC. Its protein is CARSLASVAGDHEQYF.

This clone was seen a single time. The DNA for the CDR3 is TGTGCCAGCAGTTCCTTGGGGCTGAAGCAAGAGACCCAGTACTTC. Amino acids: CASSSLGLKQETQYF. V gene TRBV27 combines with J gene TRBJ2-5, with D possibly being TRBD1 (5 bases). This CDR3 comprises 15 residues. The germline V gene encodes CDR1 MNHEY and CDR2 SMNVEV (reference sequence). V gave up 4 bases and J gave up 2 bases, with 14 bases separating them.

The V call is TRBV9, the J call TRBJ2-1; 8 bases fit TRBD1. The V segment lost 3 bases and the J segment 0 bases; nucleotides outside the gene matches: 8. The CDR3 runs to 17 residues. CDR1 SGDLS and CDR2 YYNGEE come from the germline V gene. This CDR3 is CASSAARQGHSYNEQFF. As DNA, the CDR3 is TGTGCCAGCAGCGCGGCTAGACAGGGGCACTCCTACAATGAGCAGTTCTTC.

This clone has only a few counts. The CDR3 loop is CASSPDGKPTGELFF. The CDR3 DNA reads TGTGCCAGCTCACCAGACGGGAAGCCCACCGGGGAGCTGTTTTTT. The J gene is TRBJ2-2, the V gene TRBV18; D is possibly TRBD2 (5 bases). The CDR3 runs to 15 residues. The V end was cut by 2 bases, the J end by 4 bases, with 11 bases between. Germline V gives CDR1 KGHSH, CDR2 LQKENI.

This clone was observed once. The rearrangement links TRBV27 to TRBJ2-7, with D possibly TRBD1 on 6 matching bases. Between the trimmed V and J ends, which lost 1 base and 0 bases, there was a span of 13 bases. Germline CDR1 reads MNHEY; CDR2 reads SMNVEV (reference sequence). The CDR3 loop spans 16 amino acids. CDR3 amino acids: CASSLFRGVSSYEQYF. For the CDR3, the DNA is TGTGCCAGCAGTTTATTCAGGGGTGTTAGCTCCTACGAGCAGTACTTC.

The genes are TRBV4-2 and TRBJ1-2; 7 positions agree with TRBD1. The CDR3 spans 14 residues. Germline CDR1 LGHNA, CDR2 YNFKEQ. The V segment lost 4 bases and the J segment 0 bases; nucleotides outside the gene matches: 2. In nucleotides, the CDR3 is TGTGCCAGCAGCCCCGGGACAGCTAACTATGGCTACACCTTC. Protein product: CASSPGTANYGYTF.

The V call is TRBV5-1, the J call TRBJ2-1, with 13 nucleotides matching TRBD2. The germline V gene has CDR1 SGHRS and CDR2 YFSETQ. The CDR3 has 17 residues. Germline trimming cut 3 bases from V and 2 bases from J; bases unmatched to any gene: 5. The CDR3 spells CASSSGLAGAAYNEQFF. The CDR3, as DNA: TGCGCCAGCAGCTCCGGACTAGCGGGGGCGGCCTACAATGAGCAGTTCTTC.

The chain is built from TRBV5-1 and TRBJ2-1; TRBD2 matches at 10 bases. V lost 4 bases, J lost 4 bases, and 5 bases stayed unmatched. The V gene's germline CDR1 is SGHRS and CDR2 YFSETQ. The CDR3 spans 15 residues. CDR3 protein: CASSLGLAVYNEQFF. CDR3 DNA: TGCGCCAGCAGCCTAGGACTAGCGGTTTACAATGAGCAGTTCTTC. The full variable domain, completed using reference TRBV5-1 and TRBJ2-1, is KAGVTQTPRYLIKTRGQQVTLSCSPISGHRSVSWYQQTPGQGLQFLFEYFSETQRNKGNFPGRFSGRQFSNSRSEMNVSTLELGDSALYLCASSLGLAVYNEQFFGPGTRLTVL.

This clone was observed a single time. The chain employs TRBV19 and TRBJ2-7, with 7 positions matching TRBD1. Germline-derived CDR1 and CDR2 are LNHDA and SQIVND (reference sequence). The CDR3 spans 14 residues. V lost 3 bases, J lost 4 bases, and 6 bases stayed unmatched. The CDR3 sequence is CASSMSRDSYEQYF. CDR3 DNA: TGTGCCAGTAGTATGTCCCGGGACAGTTACGAGCAGTACTTC.

This clone was found once. The chain is built from TRBV7-2 and TRBJ2-5; TRBD2 matches at 8 bases. The trim removed 4 bases at V and 6 bases at J, leaving 13 bases unmatched. The CDR3 contains 16 residues. Germline CDR1 is SGHTA and CDR2 is FQGNSA. In DNA form, the CDR3 reads TGTGCCAGCAGCTACAAGGGTCGGGGGGGCCTTCAGACCCAGTACTTC. This gives the protein CASSYKGRGGLQTQYF.

This sequence joins TRBV7-3 and TRBJ1-2; 7 nucleotides agree with TRBD1. CDR3 length equals 16 residues. Per the germline V gene, CDR1 is SGHTA and CDR2 is FQGTGA. V lost 2 bases to trimming and J lost 8 bases; unmatched junction nucleotides: 14. This chain's CDR3 is CASSLSPLGTVEGYTF. The CDR3 DNA reads TGTGCCAGCAGCTTATCCCCCCTGGGGACAGTTGAAGGCTACACCTTC. The whole variable domain, filled in from reference TRBV7-3 and TRBJ1-2, reads GAGVSQTPSNKVTEKGKYVELRCDPISGHTALYWYRQSLGQGPEFLIYFQGTGAADDSGLPNDRFFAVRPEGSVSTLKIQRTERGDSAVYLCASSLSPLGTVEGYTFGSGTRLTVV.

The V gene is TRBV5-4, the J gene TRBJ2-3; 10 bases match TRBD1. Germline CDR1 SGHNT, CDR2 YYREEE (reference sequence). CDR3 size: 15 residues. The trim removed 5 bases at V and 2 bases at J, leaving 5 bases unmatched. CDR3 region: CASSQGQGVTDTQYF. The CDR3 DNA sequence: TGTGCCAGCAGTCAAGGACAGGGGGTCACAGATACGCAGTATTTT.

V and J are TRBV7-9 and TRBJ2-1; possible D gene TRBD1, 5 bases. With 0 bases removed from V and 7 bases from J, the gap between germline ends came to 10 bases. Germline V gene lookup returns CDR1 SEHNR and CDR2 FQNEAQ (reference sequence). The CDR3 runs to 14 residues. The CDR3 coding sequence is TGTGCCAGCAGCTTAGCTAGGGGTTATAATGAGCAGTTCTTC. The encoded protein is CASSLARGYNEQFF.

V gene TRBV6-1 combines with J gene TRBJ2-3; 8 positions agree with TRBD2. Trimming at V came to 1 base and at J to 4 bases, leaving 4 bases not matched to a gene. Per the germline V gene, CDR1 is MNHNS and CDR2 is SASEGT. CDR3 length equals 15 residues. In DNA, the CDR3 is TGTGCCAGCAGTGAAGTTGCGGGGGGTTCAGATACGCAGTATTTT. It encodes CASSEVAGGSDTQYF.

Turning to this clone: One end of the junction fails to match germline, which may point to a read error. The chain has TRBV5-1 and TRBJ2-1, with a tentative D call TRBD2 (7 bases). The CDR3 extends over 12 amino acids. The germline V gene encodes CDR1 SGHRS and CDR2 YFSETQ. The DNA for the CDR3 is TGCGCCAGCAGCTTGGCTCCGGGGGGCCGGATCTTC. Translation gives CASSLAPGGRIF.